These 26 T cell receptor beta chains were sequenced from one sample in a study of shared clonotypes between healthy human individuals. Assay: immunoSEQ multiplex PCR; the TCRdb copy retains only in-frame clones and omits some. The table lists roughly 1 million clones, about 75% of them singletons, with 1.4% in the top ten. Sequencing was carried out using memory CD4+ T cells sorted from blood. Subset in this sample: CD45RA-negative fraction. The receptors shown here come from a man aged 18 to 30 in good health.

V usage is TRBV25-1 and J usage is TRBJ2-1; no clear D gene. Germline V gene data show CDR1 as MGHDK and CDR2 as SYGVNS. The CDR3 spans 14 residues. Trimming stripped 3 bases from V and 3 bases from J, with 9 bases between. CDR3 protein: CASSDLEDYNEQFF. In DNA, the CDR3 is TGTGCCAGCAGTGACCTAGAGGACTACAATGAGCAGTTCTTC.

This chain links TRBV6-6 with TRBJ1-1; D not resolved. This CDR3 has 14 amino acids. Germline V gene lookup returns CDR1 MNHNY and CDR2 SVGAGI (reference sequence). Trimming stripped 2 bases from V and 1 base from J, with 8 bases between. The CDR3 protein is CASSYRQENTEAFF. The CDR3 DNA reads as TGTGCCAGCAGTTACCGTCAGGAGAACACTGAAGCTTTCTTT.

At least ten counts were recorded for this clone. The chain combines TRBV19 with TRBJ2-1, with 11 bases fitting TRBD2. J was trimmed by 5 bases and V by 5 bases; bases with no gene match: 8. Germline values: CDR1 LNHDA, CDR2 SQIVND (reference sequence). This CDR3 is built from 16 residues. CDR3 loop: CASSFLSGRANNEQFF. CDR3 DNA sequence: TGTGCCAGTAGTTTCCTTAGCGGGAGGGCCAACAATGAGCAGTTCTTC.

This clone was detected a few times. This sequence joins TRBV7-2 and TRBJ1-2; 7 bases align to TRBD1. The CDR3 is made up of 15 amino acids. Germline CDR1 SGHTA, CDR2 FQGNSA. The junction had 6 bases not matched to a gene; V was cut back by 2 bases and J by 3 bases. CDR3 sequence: CASSLSGGWDYGYTF. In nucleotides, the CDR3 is TGTGCCAGCAGCTTATCAGGGGGGTGGGACTATGGCTACACCTTC. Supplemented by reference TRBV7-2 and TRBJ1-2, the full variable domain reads GAGVSQSPSNKVTEKGKDVELRCDPISGHTALYWYRQSLGQGLEFLIYFQGNSAPDKSGLPSDRFSAERTGGSVSTLTIQRTQQEDSAVYLCASSLSGGWDYGYTFGSGTRLTVV.

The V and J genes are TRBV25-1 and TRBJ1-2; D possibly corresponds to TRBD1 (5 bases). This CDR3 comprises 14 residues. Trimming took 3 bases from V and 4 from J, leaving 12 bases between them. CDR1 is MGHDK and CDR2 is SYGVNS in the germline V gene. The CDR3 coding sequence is TGTGCCAGCAGTGATCAGGGACTGAGCTATGGCTACACCTTC. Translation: CASSDQGLSYGYTF.

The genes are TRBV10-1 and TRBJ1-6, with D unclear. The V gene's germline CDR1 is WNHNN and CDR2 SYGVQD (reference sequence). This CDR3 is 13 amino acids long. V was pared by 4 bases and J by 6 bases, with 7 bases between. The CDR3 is CASSGASNSPLHF. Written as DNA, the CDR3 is TGCGCCAGCAGTGGGGCTTCTAATTCACCCCTCCACTTT.

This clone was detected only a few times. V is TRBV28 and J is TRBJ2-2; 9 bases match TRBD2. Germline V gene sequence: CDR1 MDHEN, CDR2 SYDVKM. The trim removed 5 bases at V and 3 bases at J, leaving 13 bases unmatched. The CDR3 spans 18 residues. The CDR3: CASSPSLGGGGDTGELFF. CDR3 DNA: TGTGCCAGCAGTCCGTCTTTAGGAGGCGGGGGGGACACCGGGGAGCTGTTTTTT.

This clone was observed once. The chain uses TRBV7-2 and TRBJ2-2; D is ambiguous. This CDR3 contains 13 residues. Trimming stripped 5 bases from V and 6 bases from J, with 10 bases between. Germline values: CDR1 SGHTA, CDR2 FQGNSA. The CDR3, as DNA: TGTGCCAGCAGCCCTCTCGTGCCCGGGGAGCTGTTTTTT. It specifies CASSPLVPGELFF.

Written as DNA, the CDR3 is TGTGCCAGCAGCCCACCGGGACTAGCGGCCGGGGAGCTGTTTTTT. It translates to CASSPPGLAAGELFF. V is TRBV13 and J is TRBJ2-2, with 11 bases identical to TRBD2. After removal of 5 bases from V and 6 bases from J, the junction contained 5 bases not matched to a gene. CDR3 length: 15 amino acids. Per the germline V gene, CDR1 is PRHDT and CDR2 is FYEKMQ (reference sequence).

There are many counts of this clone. CDR3 sequence reads: CASSPRGPLMNTEAFF. The CDR3 DNA follows: TGTGCCAGCAGCCCCAGGGGGCCTTTGATGAACACTGAAGCTTTCTTT. The chain carries TRBV6-6 and TRBJ1-1, with 8 bases lining up with TRBD1. The CDR3 length is 16 residues. CDR1 is MNHNY, CDR2 SVGAGI, per germline (reference sequence). Unmatched junction bases numbered 9, after V lost 6 bases and J lost 0 bases.

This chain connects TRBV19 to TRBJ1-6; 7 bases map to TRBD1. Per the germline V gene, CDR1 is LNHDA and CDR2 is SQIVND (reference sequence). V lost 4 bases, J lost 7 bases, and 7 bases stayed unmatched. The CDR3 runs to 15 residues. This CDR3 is CASSKTGVGNSPLHF. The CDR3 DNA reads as TGTGCCAGTAGTAAAACAGGGGTTGGCAATTCACCCCTCCACTTT. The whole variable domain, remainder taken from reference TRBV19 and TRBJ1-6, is DGGITQSPKYLFRKEGQNVTLSCEQNLNHDAMYWYRQDPGQGLRLIYYSQIVNDFQKGDIAEGYSVSREKKESFPLTVTSAQKNPTAFYLCASSKTGVGNSPLHFGNGTRLTVT.

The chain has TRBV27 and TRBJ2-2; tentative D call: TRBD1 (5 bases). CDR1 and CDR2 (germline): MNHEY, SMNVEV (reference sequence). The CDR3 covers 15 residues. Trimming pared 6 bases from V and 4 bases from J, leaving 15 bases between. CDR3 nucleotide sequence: TGTGCCAGCAGGGGAACAGGTTGGGCCACCGGGGAGCTGTTTTTT. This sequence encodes CASRGTGWATGELFF.

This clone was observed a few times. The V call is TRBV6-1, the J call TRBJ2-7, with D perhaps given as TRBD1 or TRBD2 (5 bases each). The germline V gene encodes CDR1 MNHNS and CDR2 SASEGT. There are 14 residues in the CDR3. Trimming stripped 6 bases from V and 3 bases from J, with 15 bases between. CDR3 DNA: TGTGCCAGCAGAGGGACCTCCTTCGGCTACGAGCAGTACTTC. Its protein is CASRGTSFGYEQYF.

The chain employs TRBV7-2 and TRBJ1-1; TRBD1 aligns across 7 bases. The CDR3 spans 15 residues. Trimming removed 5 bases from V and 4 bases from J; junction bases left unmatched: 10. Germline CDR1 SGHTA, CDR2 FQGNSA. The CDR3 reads CASSLQGQKVTEAFF. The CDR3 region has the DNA TGTGCCAGCAGCCTCCAGGGACAGAAGGTCACTGAAGCTTTCTTT.

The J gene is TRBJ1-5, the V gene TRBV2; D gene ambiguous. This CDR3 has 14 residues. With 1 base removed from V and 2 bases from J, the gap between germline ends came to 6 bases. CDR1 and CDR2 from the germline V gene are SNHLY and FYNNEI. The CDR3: CASSEGDGNQPQHF. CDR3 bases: TGTGCCAGCAGTGAAGGGGATGGCAATCAGCCCCAGCATTTT.

The CDR3 nucleotides read TGTGCCAGCAGGGCAGGGGGATTCGCTGAAGCTTTCTTT. This gives the protein CASRAGGFAEAFF. The rearrangement uses TRBV6-6 and TRBJ1-1; 7 bases agree with TRBD1. From germline, CDR1 is MNHNY and CDR2 SVGAGI (reference sequence). There are 13 residues in the CDR3. With 6 bases clipped from V and 6 bases from J, the junction kept 7 bases outside the gene matches.

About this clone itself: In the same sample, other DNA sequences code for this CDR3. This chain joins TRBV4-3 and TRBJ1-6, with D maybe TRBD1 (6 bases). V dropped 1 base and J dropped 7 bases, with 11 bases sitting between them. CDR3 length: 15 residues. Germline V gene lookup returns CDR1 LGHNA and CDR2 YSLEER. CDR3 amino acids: CASSQAQGFNSPLHF. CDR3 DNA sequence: TGCGCCAGCAGCCAAGCACAGGGTTTCAATTCACCCCTCCACTTT.

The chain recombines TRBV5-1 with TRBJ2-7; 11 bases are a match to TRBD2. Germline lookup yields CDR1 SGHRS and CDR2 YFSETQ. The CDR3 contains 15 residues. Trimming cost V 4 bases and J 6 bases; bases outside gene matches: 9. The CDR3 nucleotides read TGCGCCAGCAGCCCGGGACTAGCGGCGTGGCGCGAGCAGTACTTC. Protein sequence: CASSPGLAAWREQYF.

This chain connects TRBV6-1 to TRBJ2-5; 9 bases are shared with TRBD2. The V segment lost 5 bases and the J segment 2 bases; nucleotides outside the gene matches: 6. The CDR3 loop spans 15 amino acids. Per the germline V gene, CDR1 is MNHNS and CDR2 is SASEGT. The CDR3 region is CASSSWLAGQETQYF. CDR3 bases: TGTGCCAGCAGTTCCTGGCTAGCGGGACAAGAGACCCAGTACTTC.

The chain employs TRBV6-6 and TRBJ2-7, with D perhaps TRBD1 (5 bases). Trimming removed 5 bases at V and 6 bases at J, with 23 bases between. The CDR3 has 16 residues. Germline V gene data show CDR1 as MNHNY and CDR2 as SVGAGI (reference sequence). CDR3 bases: TGTGCCAGCAGTCCCCAGCCCCCGGGCAGGGCAGGCGAGCAGTACTTC. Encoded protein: CASSPQPPGRAGEQYF.

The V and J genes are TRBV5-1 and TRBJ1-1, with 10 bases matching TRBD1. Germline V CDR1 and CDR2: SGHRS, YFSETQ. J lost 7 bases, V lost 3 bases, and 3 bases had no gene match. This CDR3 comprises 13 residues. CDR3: CASSYGQGGEAFF. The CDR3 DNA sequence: TGCGCCAGCAGCTACGGACAGGGGGGTGAAGCTTTCTTT.

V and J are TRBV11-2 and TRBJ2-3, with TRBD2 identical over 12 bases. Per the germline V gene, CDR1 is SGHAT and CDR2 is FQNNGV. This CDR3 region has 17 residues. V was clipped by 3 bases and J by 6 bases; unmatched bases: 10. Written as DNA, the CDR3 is TGTGCCAGCAGCTTGTTGGCTAGCGGGGGGGCGATCGATACGCAGTATTTT. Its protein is CASSLLASGGAIDTQYF.

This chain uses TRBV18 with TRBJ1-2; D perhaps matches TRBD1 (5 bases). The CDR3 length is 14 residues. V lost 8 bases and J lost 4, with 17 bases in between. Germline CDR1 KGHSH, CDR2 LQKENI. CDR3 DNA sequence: TGTGCCAGCGCTTCCTCGGAGGGACCCTATGGCTACACCTTC. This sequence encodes CASASSEGPYGYTF. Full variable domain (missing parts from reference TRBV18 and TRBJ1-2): NAGVMQNPRHLVRRRGQEARLRCSPMKGHSHVYWYRQLPEEGLKFMVYLQKENIIDESGMPKERFSAEFPKEGPSILRIQQVVRGDSAAYFCASASSEGPYGYTFGSGTRLTVV.

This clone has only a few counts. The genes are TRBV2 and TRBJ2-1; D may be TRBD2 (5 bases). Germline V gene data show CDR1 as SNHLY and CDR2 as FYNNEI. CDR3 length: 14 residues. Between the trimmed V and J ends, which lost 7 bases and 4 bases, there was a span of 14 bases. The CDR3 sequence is CASNQDLRYNEQFF. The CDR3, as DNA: TGTGCCAGCAACCAGGACTTAAGATACAATGAGCAGTTCTTC.

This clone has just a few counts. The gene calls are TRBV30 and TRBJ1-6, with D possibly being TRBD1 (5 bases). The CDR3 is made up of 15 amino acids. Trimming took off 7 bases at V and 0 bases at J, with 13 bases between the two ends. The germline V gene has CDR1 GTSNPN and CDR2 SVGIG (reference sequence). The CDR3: CASRSGSSYNSPLHF. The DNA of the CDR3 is TGTGCCTCACGCTCAGGGAGCTCCTATAATTCACCCCTCCACTTT.

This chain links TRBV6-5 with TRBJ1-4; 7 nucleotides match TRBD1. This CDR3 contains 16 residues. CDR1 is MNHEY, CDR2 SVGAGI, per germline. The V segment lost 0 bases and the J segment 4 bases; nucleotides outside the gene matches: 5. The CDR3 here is CASSYSNRDSNEKLFF. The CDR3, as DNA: TGTGCCAGCAGTTACTCGAACCGGGACAGTAATGAAAAACTGTTTTTT.